The clone carrying this T cell receptor beta chain was counted a few times. Its target is not known. The V gene's germline CDR1 is ENHRY and CDR2 SYGVKD. The CDR3 is made up of 12 amino acids. Trimming pared 1 base from V and 9 bases from J, leaving 7 bases between. The data stem from a study of CD8+ T cells in alopecia areata. For the study at large: Scalp area affected, as a percentage, set the severity score of treated patients. Study-level findings and limits: Significant decreases in scalp clonality and expanded CD8+ clones followed tofacitinib treatment. More clonal than normal scalp was lesional scalp, particularly alopecia totalis/universalis. Scalp and blood samples kept many expanded lesional clones throughout tofacitinib.

Treatment described: oral pan-JAK inhibitor, 5-10 mg twice daily. The sequencing template was cDNA reverse transcribed from extracted RNA. Profiling relied on immunoSEQ multiplex PCR, and the TCRdb table lists in-frame clones only, not all of them. The top ten hold approximately 3.4% of the sample, which has about 200,000 clones, 45% to 75% seen once. The specimen comprised CD4+ T cells sorted from blood, sampled at week 4, from a patient treated with tofacitinib. The chain couples TRBV10-3 to TRBJ2-1; weak D call: TRBD2 (5 bases). The TCR comes from a human donor with alopecia areata. The CDR3 region is CAISELEAEQFF. CDR3 coding DNA: TGTGCCATCAGTGAGTTGGAGGCTGAGCAGTTCTTC.